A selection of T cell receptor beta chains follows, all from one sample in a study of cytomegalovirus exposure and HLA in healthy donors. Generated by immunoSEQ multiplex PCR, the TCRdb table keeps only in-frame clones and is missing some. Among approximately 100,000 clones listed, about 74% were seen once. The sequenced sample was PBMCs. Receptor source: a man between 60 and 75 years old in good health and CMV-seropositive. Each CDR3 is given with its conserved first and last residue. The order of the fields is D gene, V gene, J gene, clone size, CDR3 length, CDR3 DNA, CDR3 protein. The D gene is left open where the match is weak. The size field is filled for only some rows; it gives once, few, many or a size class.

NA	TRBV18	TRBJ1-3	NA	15	TGTGCCAGCTCACCCGTTGGGGGGGACGGAAACACCATATATTTT	CASSPVGGDGNTIYF
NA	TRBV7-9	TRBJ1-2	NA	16	TGTGCCAGCAGCCTCCCGGGAGGGGGTATTACCTATGGCTACACCTTC	CASSLPGGGITYGYTF
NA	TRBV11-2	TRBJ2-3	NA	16	TGTGCCAGCAGCTTAAAAGGGACAAGTGAGGCAGATACGCAGTATTTT	CASSLKGTSEADTQYF
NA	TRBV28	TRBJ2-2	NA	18	TGTGCCAGCAGCAGTTATATGGGGGGACAGCAGAACACCGGGGAGCTGTTTTTT	CASSSYMGGQQNTGELFF
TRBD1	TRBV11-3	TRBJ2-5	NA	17	TGTGCCAGCAGCTATCACGAACGGACAGGTCGGAAAGAGACCCAGTACTTC	CASSYHERTGRKETQYF
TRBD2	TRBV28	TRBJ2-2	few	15	TGTGCCAGCAGCCTAGTAGCGGGGGGAAACGGGGAGCTGTTTTTT	CASSLVAGGNGELFF
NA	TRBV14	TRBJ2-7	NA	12	TGTGCCAGCAGCCTTCGGACAGAAGAGCAGTACTTC	CASSLRTEEQYF
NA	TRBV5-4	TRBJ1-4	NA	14	TGTGCCAGCAGCTTGACAGGTAGAGAGGAAAAACTGTTTTTT	CASSLTGREEKLFF
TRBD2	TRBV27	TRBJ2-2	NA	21	TGTGCCAGCAGCCTTATCCGACTAGCGGGGGGGGAGAAGGGGGGCACCGGGGAGCTGTTTTTT	CASSLIRLAGGEKGGTGELFF
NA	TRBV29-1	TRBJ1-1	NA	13	TGCAGCGTTGAACTACGTATGAACACTGAAGCTTTCTTT	CSVELRMNTEAFF
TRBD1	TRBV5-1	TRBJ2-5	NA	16	TGCGCCAGCAGCTTGGACGGGACAGGGTGGTTCGAGACCCAGTACTTC	CASSLDGTGWFETQYF
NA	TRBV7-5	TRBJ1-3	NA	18	TGTGCCAGAAGCCTAAAAGGACACAGGCAACACTCTGGAAACACCATATATTTT	CARSLKGHRQHSGNTIYF
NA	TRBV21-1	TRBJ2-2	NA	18	TGTGCCAGCAGCACGATGGGGGGACTAGCGGGCGACACCGGGGAGCTGTTTTTT	CASSTMGGLAGDTGELFF
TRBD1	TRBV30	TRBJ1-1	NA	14	TGTGCCTGGAGGGAGACAGGGTCGAACACTGAAGCTTTCTTT	CAWRETGSNTEAFF
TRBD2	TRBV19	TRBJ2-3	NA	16	TGTGCCAGTAGTCGAAGACTAGCGGGGGTTATAGATACGCAGTATTTT	CASSRRLAGVIDTQYF
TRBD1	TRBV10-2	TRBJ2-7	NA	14	TGCGCCAGCAGTCCAGACAGGGGATACTACGAGCAGTACTTC	CASSPDRGYYEQYF
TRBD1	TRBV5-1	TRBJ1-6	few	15	TGCGCCAGCAGCTCAACTACAGGGGCAAATTCACCCCTCCACTTT	CASSSTTGANSPLHF
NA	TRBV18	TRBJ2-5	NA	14	TGTGCCAGCTCACCACCGTATCAGGAAGAGACCCAGTACTTC	CASSPPYQEETQYF
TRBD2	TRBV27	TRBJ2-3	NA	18	TGTGCCAGCAGTTTATCCCGGACTAGCGGGACCAGCACAGATACGCAGTATTTT	CASSLSRTSGTSTDTQYF
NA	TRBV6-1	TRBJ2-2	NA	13	TGTGCCAGCCGGGTCCTGGACACCGGGGAGCTGTTTTTT	CASRVLDTGELFF
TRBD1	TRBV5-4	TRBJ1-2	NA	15	TGTGCCAGCAGCTTACAGGGGGACACTTTCTATGGCTACACCTTC	CASSLQGDTFYGYTF
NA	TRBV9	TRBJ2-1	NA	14	TGTGCCAGCAGCGCCCCCCAAATCTACAATGAGCAGTTCTTC	CASSAPQIYNEQFF
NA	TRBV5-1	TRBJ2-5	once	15	TGCGCCAGCAGCTTACTCGGACGGGAGAAGGAGACCCAGTACTTC	CASSLLGREKETQYF
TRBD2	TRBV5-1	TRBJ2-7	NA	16	TGCGCCAGCAGCTTTTCCGGGACTAGCGGGGCCCACGAGCAGTACTTC	CASSFSGTSGAHEQYF
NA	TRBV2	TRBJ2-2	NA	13	TGTGCCAGCAGTGAACGGGTCACCGGGGAGCTGTTTTTT	CASSERVTGELFF
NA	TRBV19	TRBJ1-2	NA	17	TGTGCCAGCCGCCCAAGGGCGGGGGACCTACTTAACTATGGCTACACCTTC	CASRPRAGDLLNYGYTF
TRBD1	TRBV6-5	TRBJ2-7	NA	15	TGTGCCAGCAGTAAGACCGGGACAGGGGGCATCTGGCAGTACTTC	CASSKTGTGGIWQYF
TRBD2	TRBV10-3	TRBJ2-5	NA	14	TGTGCCATCAGTGAAGGACTAGCTGGGGAGACCCAGTACTTC	CAISEGLAGETQYF
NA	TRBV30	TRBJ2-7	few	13	TGTGCCTGGAGTTCCTCAGGTTGGGACGAGCAGTACTTC	CAWSSSGWDEQYF
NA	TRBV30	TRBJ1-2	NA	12	TGTGCCTGGAGGATCACTAAGCGGGGCTACACCTTC	CAWRITKRGYTF
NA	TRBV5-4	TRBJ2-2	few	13	TGTGCCAGCAGATTACGGGAAACCGGGGAGCTGTTTTTT	CASRLRETGELFF
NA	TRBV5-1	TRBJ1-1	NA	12	TGCGCCAGCAGCACGGGTTACACTGAAGCTTTCTTT	CASSTGYTEAFF
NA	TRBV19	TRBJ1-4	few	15	TGTGCCAGTAGTGCAGGGTTTGTCACTAATGAAAAACTGTTTTTT	CASSAGFVTNEKLFF
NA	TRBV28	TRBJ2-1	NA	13	TGTGCCAGCTCTCTAAACGCATACAATGAGCAGTTCTTC	CASSLNAYNEQFF
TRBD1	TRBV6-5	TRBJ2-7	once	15	TGTGCCAGCAGTTACTCGTGGACAGGACTCTACGAGCAGTACTTC	CASSYSWTGLYEQYF
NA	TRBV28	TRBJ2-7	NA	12	TGTGCCAGCTACGGGACATACTACGAGCAGTACTTC	CASYGTYYEQYF
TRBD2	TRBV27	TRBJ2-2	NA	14	TGTGCCACCAATCGGGGGGCGAACACCGGGGAGCTGTTTTTT	CATNRGANTGELFF
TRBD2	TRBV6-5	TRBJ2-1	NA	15	TGTGCCAGCAGGATTAAAGCGGGGGGATTTAATGAGCAGTTCTTC	CASRIKAGGFNEQFF
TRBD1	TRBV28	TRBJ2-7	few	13	TGTGCCACGGGACAGGGAGGCCTCTTCGGTCAGTACTTC	CATGQGGLFGQYF
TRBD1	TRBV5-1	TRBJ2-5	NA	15	TGCGCCAGCAGCGACCCCAGGGGGATTCAGGAGACCCAGTACTTC	CASSDPRGIQETQYF
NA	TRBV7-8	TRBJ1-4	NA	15	TGTGCCAGCAGCAGCAGTGGGGCTCGGAATGAAAAACTGTTTTTT	CASSSSGARNEKLFF
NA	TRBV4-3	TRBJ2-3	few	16	TGCGCCAGCAGCCAAGATACAGGGTTTGGCACAGATACGCAGTATTTT	CASSQDTGFGTDTQYF
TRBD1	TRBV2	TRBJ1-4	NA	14	TGTGCCAGCACGAGACAGGGGGGCGGTGAAAAACTGTTTTTT	CASTRQGGGEKLFF